The 19 T cell receptor beta chains in this list originate from one sample, sequenced in a study. TCRdb called the RT-PCR reads again in MiXCR, with one record for every CDR3 protein. The sample lists hundreds of thousands of distinct CDR3 sequences, 11% to 15% seen once, with just over 3.5% in the top ten. Specimen: memory CD4+ T cells from blood. The receptors originated from a female donor in good health, serving as a healthy control.

This clonotype was observed many times. This chain connects TRBV6-6 to TRBJ1-4; no clear D. V lost 5 bases, J lost 7 bases, and 8 bases lay in between. The CDR3 runs 12 residues. In germline, CDR1 is MNHNY, CDR2 SVGAGI (reference sequence). CDR3 sequence: CASSLSGEKLFF. The CDR3, as DNA: TGTGCCAGCAGTCTGTCTGGTGAAAAACTGTTTTTT.

This clonotype was recorded many times. The V and J genes are TRBV20-1 and TRBJ2-5, with 7 bases identical to TRBD2. Trimming took 3 bases from V and 6 from J; bases not matched to a gene: 10. Germline V gene data show CDR1 as DFQATT and CDR2 as SNEGSKA (reference sequence). The CDR3 runs 14 residues. The CDR3 DNA follows: TGCAGTGCTAGTAGGTCTAGCGGTCAAAAGACCCAGTACTTC. Its protein is CSASRSSGQKTQYF.

A few counts support this clonotype. This chain joins TRBV11-1 and TRBJ2-2; no clear D gene. V lost 1 base and J lost 6, with 9 bases in between. This CDR3 has 14 residues. Germline V gene sequence: CDR1 SGHAT, CDR2 FQDESV (reference sequence). CDR3 loop: CASSLVSSAGELFF. Written as DNA, the CDR3 is TGTGCCAGCAGCTTAGTTAGTTCAGCCGGGGAGCTGTTTTTT. The complete variable domain, with remaining parts taken from reference TRBV11-1 and TRBJ2-2, reads EAEVAQSPRYKITEKSQAVAFWCDPISGHATLYWYRQILGQGPELLVQFQDESVVDDSQLPKDRFSAERLKGVDSTLKIQPAELGDSAMYLCASSLVSSAGELFFGEGSRLTVL.

The V and J genes are TRBV7-9 and TRBJ2-7, with TRBD1 as a possible D gene (6 bases). The V gene's germline CDR1 is SEHNR and CDR2 FQNEAQ (reference sequence). Trimming left V 4 bases short and J 7 bases short, with 11 bases between. This CDR3 is 12 amino acids long. CDR3 residues: CASSYRTEEQYF. CDR3 bases: TGTGCCAGCAGCTACCGGACAGAAGAGCAGTACTTC.

The rearrangement uses TRBV4-3 and TRBJ1-5; D gene ambiguous. CDR1 is LGHNA, CDR2 YSLEER, per germline. The V end was cut by 0 bases, the J end by 4 bases, with 10 bases between. CDR3 length equals 15 residues. The CDR3 DNA sequence: TGCGCCAGCAGCCAAGATGGCTTGGGGAATCAGCCCCAGCATTTT. Translated, it gives CASSQDGLGNQPQHF.

The chain joins TRBV20-1 to TRBJ1-2; D possibly corresponds to TRBD1 (6 bases). V gave up 8 bases and J gave up 5 bases, with 18 bases separating them. This CDR3 is 13 amino acids long. CDR1 DFQATT and CDR2 SNEGSKA come from the germline V gene (reference sequence). CDR3 amino acids: CSFYDRLLYGYTF. In nucleotides, the CDR3 is TGCAGTTTCTATGACAGGCTACTTTATGGCTACACCTTC.

This clonotype was seen repeatedly, ten times or more. The chain joins TRBV20-1 to TRBJ1-5, with D tentatively TRBD1 (5 bases). This CDR3 has 15 amino acids. Trimming removed 6 bases from V and 2 bases from J, with 17 bases in between. CDR1 and CDR2 from the germline V gene are DFQATT and SNEGSKA (reference sequence). The CDR3 DNA follows: TGCAGTGCGAACATTCAGGGATTAGGCAATCAGCCCCAGCATTTT. Protein product: CSANIQGLGNQPQHF.

This clonotype has ten or more counts. The CDR3 coding sequence is TGCAGCGTTGAGGGACAGTTCTACGAGCAGTACTTC. This translates into CSVEGQFYEQYF. This chain uses TRBV29-1 with TRBJ2-7, with 7 nucleotides matching TRBD1. J gave up 3 bases and V 3 bases, and 2 bases lay outside the gene matches. In germline, CDR1 is SQVTM, CDR2 ANQGSEA. CDR3 size: 12 residues.

This clonotype was observed a few times. CDR3 loop: CATSDPTGTGNTIYF. The CDR3 DNA is TGTGCCACCAGTGACCCCACAGGGACTGGAAACACCATATATTTT. The chain couples TRBV24-1 to TRBJ1-3, with a tentative D call TRBD1 (6 bases). Per the germline V gene, CDR1 is KGHDR and CDR2 is SFDVKD. V was clipped by 4 bases and J by 2 bases, with 11 bases between them. The CDR3 covers 15 residues.

This chain joins TRBV29-1 and TRBJ2-1, with D maybe TRBD2 (6 bases). Germline assignment: CDR1 SQVTM and CDR2 ANQGSEA. Deletions cut 7 bases from V and 9 bases from J, with 25 bases between. The CDR3 has 15 amino acids. The CDR3 DNA sequence: TGCAGCGCCCGACTCCTAGCGTCCCCCCCCGGTGAGCAGTTCTTC. It codes for CSARLLASPPGEQFF.

This clonotype was observed at least ten times. Here the CDR3 DNA reads TGCGCCAGCAGCTCAGGACAGGGACCTAACTATGGCTACACCTTC. It specifies CASSSGQGPNYGYTF. The V and J genes are TRBV5-1 and TRBJ1-2, with 8 bases lining up with TRBD1. Trimming removed 3 bases from V and 0 bases from J; junction bases left unmatched: 4. Germline assignment: CDR1 SGHRS and CDR2 YFSETQ. CDR3 length: 15 amino acids.

This sequence joins TRBV28 and TRBJ1-2; D is perhaps TRBD1 (6 bases). Germline CDR1 is MDHEN and CDR2 is SYDVKM. The CDR3 covers 14 residues. The V gene lost 7 bases and the J gene lost 0 bases, with 12 bases spanning the gap. The CDR3 spells CASISPGANYGYTF. The CDR3 DNA follows: TGTGCCAGCATTTCTCCAGGGGCTAACTATGGCTACACCTTC.

In its sample, this clonotype was seen many times. The V call is TRBV20-1, the J call TRBJ1-5; D perhaps matches TRBD1 (5 bases). The germline gives CDR1 DFQATT, CDR2 SNEGSKA (reference sequence). The ends were cut back, 6 bases at V and 4 bases at J, with 13 bases in the middle. This CDR3 spans 13 amino acids. The CDR3 loop reads CSADGGGNQPQHF. The CDR3 DNA is TGCAGTGCCGACGGGGGGGGTAATCAGCCCCAGCATTTT.

The chain employs TRBV15 and TRBJ1-5, with 7 bases aligning to TRBD1. Losses at the gene ends were 3 bases for V and 5 bases for J; bases not matched to a gene: 4. Germline V CDR1 and CDR2: LNHNV, YYDKDF (reference sequence). This CDR3 is 14 amino acids long. CDR3 protein: CATSRTGTDQPQHF. The CDR3 DNA is TGTGCCACCAGCAGGACAGGGACGGATCAGCCCCAGCATTTT.

The chain is built from TRBV7-6 and TRBJ2-1; D not resolved. V was shortened by 5 bases and J by 6 bases, with 11 bases between the two germline ends. The CDR3 runs to 13 residues. Germline values: CDR1 SGHVS, CDR2 FNYEAQ. This chain's CDR3 is CASSDRAANEQFF. The DNA of the CDR3 is TGTGCCAGCAGCGATCGGGCCGCCAATGAGCAGTTCTTC.

This clonotype showed up many times. This chain uses TRBV4-2 with TRBJ2-2; weak D call: TRBD2 (7 bases). The CDR3 contains 17 residues. V was trimmed by 4 bases and J by 8 bases, leaving 23 bases between them. The V gene's germline CDR1 is LGHNA and CDR2 YNFKEQ. The CDR3 protein is CASSPNSLMAGAGELFF. The CDR3 region has the DNA TGTGCCAGCAGCCCAAACTCTCTAATGGCGGGGGCTGGGGAGCTGTTTTTT.

The sample holds one count of this clonotype. The chain links TRBV24-1 to TRBJ2-3; D not resolved. Germline CDR1 KGHDR, CDR2 SFDVKD. Trimming took 0 bases from V and 0 from J, leaving 6 bases between them. The CDR3 is 15 residues long. CDR3: CATSDLVKSTDTQYF. CDR3 in DNA: TGTGCCACCAGTGATTTGGTCAAAAGCACAGATACGCAGTATTTT.

This clonotype was seen at least ten times. The chain uses TRBV24-1 and TRBJ2-1; unclear D gene. The V end was cut by 3 bases, the J end by 7 bases, with 6 bases between. Germline-derived CDR1 and CDR2 are KGHDR and SFDVKD. The CDR3 is 12 residues long. The CDR3 loop is CATSDRPNEQFF. CDR3 coding DNA: TGTGCCACCAGTGATCGTCCTAATGAGCAGTTCTTC.

This clonotype came up many times. The chain couples TRBV6-5 to TRBJ1-2; no definite D call. Germline values: CDR1 MNHEY, CDR2 SVGAGI. The germline V and J ends were trimmed by 2 bases and 4 bases, with 14 bases remaining between them. The CDR3 totals 15 residues. Here the CDR3 reads CASSYEGSPLYGYTF. The CDR3 bases are TGTGCCAGCAGTTACGAGGGCAGCCCCCTCTATGGCTACACCTTC.